The clone carrying this TCR beta chain was found once. Per the original methods: Scientists estimated how many nucleated cells there were by amplifying reference gene primers. Clones were sequenced by immunoSEQ multiplex PCR, and TCRdb holds only the in-frame ones, with some missing. D and trimming come from the DNA, and the V and J calls and clone size come from that table. In the table there are more than 25,000 clones, approximately 86% of which are singletons. The source of the sample is a study of blood T cell repertoires in COVID-19. Study details: T cells, B-cell-depleted T cells, or PBMCs supplied cDNA or gDNA.

CDR3 size: 16 residues. Germline V gives CDR1 SGHVS, CDR2 FQNEAQ. V lost 7 bases and J 4 bases, leaving 21 bases between the germline ends. The sequenced sample was peripheral blood. This chain uses TRBV7-8 with TRBJ2-3, with D possibly being TRBD2 (7 bases). The TCR sequence derives from a man aged 55 to 69 with active COVID-19. CDR3 in amino acids: CASTQSGGAVPDTQYF. The CDR3 region has the DNA TGTGCCAGCACCCAAAGTGGGGGGGCTGTTCCAGATACGCAGTATTTT. Combining the CDR3 with reference TRBV7-8 and TRBJ2-3 gives the whole variable domain GAGVSQSPRYKVAKRGQDVALRCDPISGHVSLFWYQQALGQGPEFLTYFQNEAQLDKSGLPSDRFFAERPEGSVSTLKIQRTQQEDSAVYLCASTQSGGAVPDTQYFGPGTRLTVL.